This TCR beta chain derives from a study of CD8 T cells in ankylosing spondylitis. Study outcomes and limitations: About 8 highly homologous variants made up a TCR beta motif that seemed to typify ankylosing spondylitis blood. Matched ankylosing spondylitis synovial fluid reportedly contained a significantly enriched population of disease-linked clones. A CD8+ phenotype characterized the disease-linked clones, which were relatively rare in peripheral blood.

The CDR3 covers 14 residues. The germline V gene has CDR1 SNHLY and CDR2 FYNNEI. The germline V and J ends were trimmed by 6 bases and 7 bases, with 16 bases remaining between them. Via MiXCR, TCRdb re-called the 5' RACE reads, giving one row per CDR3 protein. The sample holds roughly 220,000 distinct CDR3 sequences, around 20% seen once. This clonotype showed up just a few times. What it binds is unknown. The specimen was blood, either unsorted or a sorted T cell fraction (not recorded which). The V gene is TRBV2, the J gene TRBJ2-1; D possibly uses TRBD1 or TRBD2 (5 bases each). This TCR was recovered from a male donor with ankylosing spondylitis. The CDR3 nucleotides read TGTGCCAGCAGGGCCCCGGGACCTATAAATGAGCAGTTCTTC. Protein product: CASRAPGPINEQFF.